Below are 30 T cell receptor beta chains sequenced from a single sample in a study of a mutant IDH1 vaccine in newly diagnosed glioma. Regarding time point: week 47, end of study. Topical imiquimod was applied with each vaccine dose, which held 300 ug of mutant IDH1 20-mer peptide. The antigens these receptors bind are not known. Some clones are missing from TCRdb's copy, which holds only in-frame ones; the method was immunoSEQ multiplex PCR. The profile covers 30,000 or so clones, with approximately 83% appearing a single time and 29% taken by the ten largest. This specimen consisted of PBMCs, obtained from a glioma patient whose treatment included an IDH1 peptide vaccine. These receptors all come from a man in his thirties or forties with glioma.

V is TRBV14 and J is TRBJ2-2; D remains ambiguous. Trimming shortened V by 1 base and J by 10 bases, and 7 bases separated the two germline ends. Germline CDR1 SGHDN, CDR2 FVKESK. The CDR3 length is 12 residues. In nucleotides, the CDR3 is TGTGCCAGCAGCCAAGGTCCTTTGGAGCTGTTTTTT. It specifies CASSQGPLELFF.

V usage is TRBV7-2 and J usage is TRBJ2-3, with TRBD2 identical over 14 bases. In germline, CDR1 is SGHTA, CDR2 FQGNSA. CDR3 length: 16 residues. V shed 3 bases and J 1 base; nucleotides not matched to a gene: 0. This CDR3 is CASSLGLAGGTDTQYF. CDR3 nucleotides: TGTGCCAGCAGCTTGGGACTAGCGGGAGGCACAGATACGCAGTATTTT.

The V and J genes are TRBV7-2 and TRBJ1-2, with D unclear. With 5 bases removed from V and 3 bases from J, the gap between germline ends came to 10 bases. Per germline, CDR1 SGHTA and CDR2 FQGNSA. The CDR3 sequence is 13 residues long. CDR3 in amino acids: CASSRVTDYGYTF. The CDR3 DNA follows: TGTGCCAGCAGCCGGGTAACGGACTATGGCTACACCTTC.

The gene calls are TRBV10-3 and TRBJ2-2; perhaps TRBD2 as D (6 bases). V was shortened by 0 bases and J by 6 bases, with 14 bases between the two germline ends. The CDR3 contains 16 residues. The germline V gene has CDR1 ENHRY and CDR2 SYGVKD. The CDR3 coding sequence is TGTGCCATCAGTGAGTCGTCCCCACGGGGGTCCGGGGAGCTGTTTTTT. Its protein is CAISESSPRGSGELFF.

The chain combines TRBV19 with TRBJ2-5; TRBD2 agrees at 11 bases. This CDR3 has 16 amino acids. Germline CDR1 reads LNHDA; CDR2 reads SQIVND (reference sequence). V dropped 2 bases and J dropped 5; count of bases not matched to a gene: 7. The CDR3 loop is CASSIRIAGGPETQYF. The CDR3 DNA follows: TGTGCCAGTAGTATACGGATAGCGGGAGGGCCCGAGACCCAGTACTTC.

The chain joins TRBV5-1 to TRBJ2-7; 8 positions agree with TRBD1. V gave up 4 bases and J gave up 7 bases; unmatched junction bases: 7. There are 13 residues in the CDR3. Germline CDR1 SGHRS, CDR2 YFSETQ. The CDR3 DNA reads TGCGCCAGCAGCAACGGGACAGGAGGGGAGCAGTACTTC. Encoded protein: CASSNGTGGEQYF.

The rearrangement uses TRBV13 and TRBJ1-2, with a possible D match to TRBD1 (5 bases). The CDR3 consists of 20 residues. V was pared by 1 base and J by 5 bases, with 29 bases between. Germline values: CDR1 PRHDT, CDR2 FYEKMQ (reference sequence). The CDR3 DNA sequence: TGTGCCAGCAGCTTAGCATTCTTACGGGGCCCGAGAATGAGGGAATATGGCTACACCTTC. This encodes CASSLAFLRGPRMREYGYTF.

The chain combines TRBV5-1 with TRBJ2-7; tentative D call: TRBD1 (6 bases). CDR1 is SGHRS and CDR2 is YFSETQ in the germline V gene. Deletions cut 4 bases from V and 0 bases from J, with 14 bases between. The CDR3 runs to 15 residues. CDR3 sequence reads: CASSRGTGSSYEQYF. In nucleotides, the CDR3 is TGCGCCAGCAGCAGAGGAACAGGGAGCTCCTACGAGCAGTACTTC.

The chain carries TRBV2 and TRBJ2-1; possibly TRBD1 for D (7 bases). Germline values: CDR1 SNHLY, CDR2 FYNNEI. Between the trimmed V and J ends, which lost 11 bases and 4 bases, there was a span of 15 bases. The CDR3 spans 13 residues. Written as DNA, the CDR3 is TGTGCCCCCAGGGGGACTCTATACAATGAGCAGTTCTTC. The encoded protein is CAPRGTLYNEQFF.

The rearrangement joins TRBV5-1 to TRBJ2-5; TRBD1 might be the D (6 bases). The CDR3 runs to 13 residues. The V end was cut by 4 bases, the J end by 2 bases, with 9 bases between. Germline-derived CDR1 and CDR2 are SGHRS and YFSETQ. The DNA for the CDR3 is TGCGCCAGCAGCAATGGACAGCAAGAGACCCAGTACTTC. Its translation: CASSNGQQETQYF.

J is TRBJ2-5 and V is TRBV19, with D possibly matching TRBD1 (6 bases). The CDR3 has 15 amino acids. Germline V gives CDR1 LNHDA, CDR2 SQIVND (reference sequence). V lost 5 bases, J lost 1 base, and 14 bases lay in between. CDR3: CASSPRQDSQETQYF. CDR3 sequence (DNA): TGTGCCAGTAGTCCCCGCCAGGACAGCCAAGAGACCCAGTACTTC.

The chain joins TRBV2 to TRBJ2-4; D ambiguous. Trimming removed 1 base at V and 0 bases at J, with 4 bases between. CDR3 length: 14 amino acids. CDR1 and CDR2 (germline): SNHLY, FYNNEI. The CDR3 here is CASSEGGAKNIQYF. For the CDR3, the DNA is TGTGCCAGCAGTGAAGGAGGAGCCAAAAACATTCAGTACTTC.

The gene calls are TRBV6-5 and TRBJ2-5; TRBD2 might be the D (6 bases). The V and J ends lost 6 bases and 3 bases respectively, with 14 bases between them. Looked up from germline, CDR1 is MNHEY and CDR2 is SVGAGI. The CDR3 runs to 14 residues. This CDR3 reads CASSRRSSEETQYF. In DNA form, the CDR3 reads TGTGCCAGCAGCAGAAGATCTAGCGAAGAGACCCAGTACTTC.

The chain combines TRBV9 with TRBJ2-1; D is unresolved. The CDR3 is 13 amino acids. The V and J ends lost 2 bases and 5 bases respectively, with 8 bases between them. Germline CDR1 is SGDLS and CDR2 is YYNGEE. CDR3 in amino acids: CASSVGPDNEQFF. In DNA, the CDR3 is TGTGCCAGCAGCGTTGGACCAGACAATGAGCAGTTCTTC.

For the CDR3, the DNA is TGTGCCAGCAGTCCACACCGCCAATGGACAGGGGCGGACGAGCAGTACTTC. Protein sequence: CASSPHRQWTGADEQYF. The chain links TRBV28 to TRBJ2-7; 9 bases are a match to TRBD1. Germline CDR1 MDHEN, CDR2 SYDVKM. The V gene end was trimmed by 5 bases and the J gene end by 5 bases; junction bases not matched to a gene: 16. The CDR3 covers 17 residues. Complete variable domain (other parts from reference TRBV28 and TRBJ2-7): DVKVTQSSRYLVKRTGEKVFLECVQDMDHENMFWYRQDPGLGLRLIYFSYDVKMKEKGDIPEGYSVSREKKERFSLILESASTNQTSMYLCASSPHRQWTGADEQYFGPGTRLTVT.

DNA of the CDR3: TGTGCCAGCAGTCCCTGGACAGGGCCCGGGGGCGCTGAAGCTTTCTTT. It is translated as CASSPWTGPGGAEAFF. V gene TRBV28 combines with J gene TRBJ1-1, with TRBD1 identical over 8 bases. The CDR3 is 16 amino acids. Looked up from germline, CDR1 is MDHEN and CDR2 is SYDVKM. V lost 5 bases and J lost 6; bases outside the gene matches: 14.

This sequence joins TRBV4-1 and TRBJ2-1; 8 bases map to TRBD2. V lost 5 bases, J lost 5 bases, and 14 bases stayed unmatched. Germline CDR1 MGHRA, CDR2 YSYEKL. This CDR3 has 17 residues. In nucleotides, the CDR3 is TGCGCCAGCAGCGCGAGACAAAGCGGGAGCGTCGACAATGAGCAGTTCTTC. This sequence encodes CASSARQSGSVDNEQFF.

This clone was seen only a few times. The chain joins TRBV5-1 to TRBJ1-1, with 9 bases fitting TRBD1. Looked up from germline, CDR1 is SGHRS and CDR2 is YFSETQ. The junction had 6 bases not matched to a gene; V was cut back by 4 bases and J by 5 bases. This CDR3 comprises 14 residues. The CDR3 here is CASSLGQGRTEAFF. CDR3 DNA: TGCGCCAGCAGCCTGGGACAGGGAAGAACTGAAGCTTTCTTT.

The V call is TRBV18, the J call TRBJ1-2, with a tentative D call TRBD1 (5 bases). From germline, CDR1 is KGHSH and CDR2 LQKENI. The V end lost 4 bases, the J end lost 6 bases, and 15 bases lay between the germline ends. CDR3 length: 14 residues. In DNA, the CDR3 is TGTGCCAGCTCACAGCTTAGGGGCTGGGATGGCTACACCTTC. It specifies CASSQLRGWDGYTF.

The rearrangement links TRBV4-3 to TRBJ2-1, with D tentatively TRBD1 (6 bases). The germline CDR1 and CDR2 sequences are LGHNA and YSLEER. This CDR3 region has 16 residues. The V end was cut by 1 base, the J end by 3 bases, with 13 bases between. The CDR3 DNA is TGCGCCAGCAGCCAAGCTCCGGGACAAGACTACAATGAGCAGTTCTTC. Protein: CASSQAPGQDYNEQFF.

The rearrangement joins TRBV6-1 to TRBJ2-3, with no clear D. The V end was cut by 6 bases, the J end by 2 bases, with 6 bases between. Germline-derived CDR1 and CDR2 are MNHNS and SASEGT. The CDR3 extends over 12 amino acids. The CDR3 is CASRIPTDTQYF. CDR3 DNA: TGTGCCAGCAGGATCCCCACAGATACGCAGTATTTT.

The rearrangement links TRBV9 to TRBJ2-7; D may match TRBD1 or TRBD2 (5 bases each). CDR1 and CDR2 from the germline V gene are SGDLS and YYNGEE. This CDR3 has 12 amino acids. Trimming pared 3 bases from V and 4 bases from J, leaving 8 bases between. The CDR3 loop is CASSGDGYEQYF. The CDR3 DNA follows: TGTGCCAGCAGCGGGGACGGGTACGAGCAGTACTTC.

The rearrangement joins TRBV9 to TRBJ1-2; no clear D gene. Per germline, CDR1 SGDLS and CDR2 YYNGEE. V was pared by 0 bases and J by 8 bases, with 14 bases between. The CDR3 is 14 residues long. The CDR3 nucleotides read TGTGCCAGCAGCGTAGATCAGGTTCGAGGGGGCTACACCTTC. Translation gives CASSVDQVRGGYTF.

The chain has TRBV27 and TRBJ1-5; D is unclear. This CDR3 contains 14 residues. From germline, CDR1 is MNHEY and CDR2 SMNVEV (reference sequence). V lost 3 bases, J lost 5 bases, and 11 bases lay in between. DNA of the CDR3: TGTGCCAGCAGTTTTCGCGGATCCCATCAGCCCCAGCATTTT. Translating it yields CASSFRGSHQPQHF.

V is TRBV5-1 and J is TRBJ2-7; D not certain. CDR1 and CDR2 from the germline V gene are SGHRS and YFSETQ. Trimming took 1 base from V and 3 from J, leaving 8 bases between them. CDR3 length: 13 residues. CDR3 residues: CASSLTEYYEQYF. In DNA, the CDR3 is TGCGCCAGCAGCTTGACAGAGTACTACGAGCAGTACTTC.

This chain links TRBV19 with TRBJ2-4; 8 bases match TRBD2. The CDR3 is 15 amino acids. The V and J ends lost 8 bases and 3 bases, in that order; junction bases with no gene match: 9. CDR1 and CDR2 from the germline V gene are LNHDA and SQIVND (reference sequence). The CDR3 reads CASGARGAGKNIQYF. The CDR3, as DNA: TGTGCCAGTGGGGCGCGGGGGGCCGGCAAAAACATTCAGTACTTC.

The chain joins TRBV6-1 to TRBJ2-7, with 7 bases matching TRBD1. Per the germline V gene, CDR1 is MNHNS and CDR2 is SASEGT. J gave up 6 bases and V 2 bases, and 4 bases lay outside the gene matches. The CDR3 consists of 13 residues. The CDR3: CASSEQGVSEQYF. The CDR3 DNA follows: TGTGCCAGCAGTGAACAGGGGGTTAGCGAGCAGTACTTC.

The chain employs TRBV19 and TRBJ2-2; possible D gene TRBD2, 6 bases. Germline V gives CDR1 LNHDA, CDR2 SQIVND (reference sequence). This CDR3 spans 16 amino acids. The ends were cut back, 6 bases at V and 3 bases at J, with 17 bases in the middle. This chain's CDR3 is CASRPWGERDTGELFF. CDR3 in DNA: TGTGCCAGTAGGCCCTGGGGGGAGCGGGACACCGGGGAGCTGTTTTTT.

The chain couples TRBV19 to TRBJ2-7, with unresolved D. Germline values: CDR1 LNHDA, CDR2 SQIVND (reference sequence). CDR3 size: 13 residues. V was clipped by 1 base and J by 4 bases, with 8 bases between them. CDR3 DNA: TGTGCCAGTAGTATAGGGACGGCATACGAGCAGTACTTC. Protein: CASSIGTAYEQYF.

V and J are TRBV7-6 and TRBJ1-1, with D uncertain. V was shortened by 3 bases and J by 5 bases, with 19 bases between the two germline ends. Per germline, CDR1 SGHVS and CDR2 FNYEAQ. The CDR3 sequence is 16 residues long. The CDR3 here is CASSFGVGREGTEAFF. CDR3 DNA: TGTGCCAGCAGCTTTGGCGTGGGTAGGGAGGGAACTGAAGCTTTCTTT. Full variable domain (remainder filled in from reference TRBV7-6 and TRBJ1-1): GAGVSQSPRYKVTKRGQDVALRCDPISGHVSLYWYRQALGQGPEFLTYFNYEAQQDKSGLPNDRFSAERPEGSISTLTIQRTEQRDSAMYRCASSFGVGREGTEAFFGQGTRLTVV.